This is a list of T cell receptor beta chains from one sample in a study of T-cell memory formation after mild COVID-19. TCRdb used MiXCR to reprocess the 5' RACE reads, holding one entry per CDR3 protein. The sample carries about 110,000 distinct CDR3 sequences, approximately 13% recorded once. Sample: PBMCs or a T cell subset sorted from them (not recorded which). These TCRs come from an adult woman who had mild COVID-19 (a few samples of this study predate the infection). Cell type and time point are not known. Each CDR3 is given with its conserved first and last residue. The D gene is left open where the match is weak. Size is stated for part of the rows, as once, few or many counts, or as a class when the clone is expanded.

d_call: -
j_call: TRBJ2-3
clone_size: -
v_call: TRBV9
cdr3_aa: CASSTWDSTDTQYF
cdr3_nt: TGTGCCAGCAGCACCTGGGACAGCACAGATACGCAGTATTTT

d_call: -
j_call: TRBJ1-2
clone_size: -
v_call: TRBV7-9
cdr3_aa: CASSVPGSRGYTF
cdr3_nt: TGTGCCAGCAGCGTACCAGGATCACGGGGCTACACCTTC

d_call: TRBD1
j_call: TRBJ1-2
clone_size: -
v_call: TRBV5-6
cdr3_aa: CASSLNDRAYGYTF
cdr3_nt: TGTGCCAGCAGCTTAAACGACAGGGCCTATGGCTACACCTTC

d_call: -
j_call: TRBJ2-7
clone_size: few
v_call: TRBV9
cdr3_aa: CASSVAAGSYYEQYF
cdr3_nt: TGTGCCAGCAGCGTAGCGGCCGGGTCCTACTACGAGCAGTACTTC

d_call: TRBD2
j_call: TRBJ2-1
clone_size: -
v_call: TRBV7-7
cdr3_aa: CASSTRTSPNEQFF
cdr3_nt: TGTGCTAGCAGCACGCGGACTAGCCCCAATGAGCAGTTCTTC

d_call: -
j_call: TRBJ2-1
clone_size: -
v_call: TRBV6-5
cdr3_aa: CASSYRHVLNEQFF
cdr3_nt: TGTGCCAGCAGTTATCGACATGTATTGAATGAGCAGTTCTTC

d_call: TRBD1
j_call: TRBJ2-5
clone_size: -
v_call: TRBV12-3/TRBV12-4
cdr3_aa: CASSLVGTGQETQYF
cdr3_nt: TGTGCCAGCAGTTTAGTCGGGACAGGGCAAGAGACCCAGTACTTC

d_call: -
j_call: TRBJ1-1
clone_size: few
v_call: TRBV5-5
cdr3_aa: CASSLDREYTEAFF
cdr3_nt: TGTGCCAGCAGCTTGGACAGGGAATACACTGAAGCTTTCTTT

d_call: -
j_call: TRBJ2-7
clone_size: -
v_call: TRBV5-1
cdr3_aa: CASSLLQNYEQYF
cdr3_nt: TGCGCCAGCAGCTTGTTACAGAACTACGAGCAGTACTTC

d_call: -
j_call: TRBJ2-1
clone_size: -
v_call: TRBV7-9
cdr3_aa: CASSSVGAQEQFF
cdr3_nt: TGTGCCAGCAGCTCCGTTGGGGCTCAGGAGCAGTTCTTC

d_call: TRBD2
j_call: TRBJ2-1
clone_size: few
v_call: TRBV6-5
cdr3_aa: CASSRSGAGMDEQFF
cdr3_nt: TGTGCCAGCAGTCGAAGCGGGGCGGGGATGGATGAGCAGTTCTTC

d_call: -
j_call: TRBJ2-3
clone_size: -
v_call: TRBV7-9
cdr3_aa: CASSTTGSTDTQYF
cdr3_nt: TGTGCCAGCAGTACGACAGGTTCCACAGATACGCAGTATTTT

d_call: TRBD2
j_call: TRBJ2-1
clone_size: few
v_call: TRBV6-5
cdr3_aa: CASRVAGGTHGEQFF
cdr3_nt: TGTGCCAGCAGAGTAGCGGGGGGGACGCACGGTGAGCAGTTCTTC

d_call: -
j_call: TRBJ2-7
clone_size: few
v_call: TRBV7-9
cdr3_aa: CASSLGWGPGSYEQYF
cdr3_nt: TGTGCCAGCAGCTTAGGATGGGGCCCGGGATCCTACGAGCAGTACTTC

d_call: -
j_call: TRBJ2-1
clone_size: -
v_call: TRBV5-1
cdr3_aa: CASSFPGRGNEQFF
cdr3_nt: TGCGCCAGCAGCTTCCCGGGCAGGGGAAATGAGCAGTTCTTC

d_call: -
j_call: TRBJ2-1
clone_size: -
v_call: TRBV7-9
cdr3_aa: CASSPRTGSSYNEQFF
cdr3_nt: TGTGCCAGCAGCCCTAGGACTGGGAGCTCCTACAATGAGCAGTTCTTC

d_call: TRBD1
j_call: TRBJ1-2
clone_size: -
v_call: TRBV10-3
cdr3_aa: CAITAGQGFRANYGYTF
cdr3_nt: TGTGCCATCACCGCCGGACAGGGCTTTCGGGCTAACTATGGCTACACCTTC

d_call: TRBD1
j_call: TRBJ2-5
clone_size: -
v_call: TRBV11-2
cdr3_aa: CASSLGPGQDVQETQYF
cdr3_nt: TGTGCCAGCAGCTTAGGCCCGGGACAGGATGTCCAAGAGACCCAGTACTTC

d_call: TRBD1
j_call: TRBJ1-1
clone_size: -
v_call: TRBV12-3/TRBV12-4
cdr3_aa: CASSRDRGNTEAFF
cdr3_nt: TGTGCCAGCAGCCGGGACAGGGGGAACACTGAAGCTTTCTTT

d_call: -
j_call: TRBJ1-3
clone_size: few
v_call: TRBV6-4
cdr3_aa: CASSDSMTATTTGPGNTIYF
cdr3_nt: TGTGCCAGCAGTGACTCGATGACAGCAACCACGACAGGTCCTGGAAACACCATATATTTT

d_call: TRBD1
j_call: TRBJ2-5
clone_size: -
v_call: TRBV12-3/TRBV12-4
cdr3_aa: CASSFGTAKSQETQYF
cdr3_nt: TGTGCCAGCAGTTTCGGGACAGCCAAAAGCCAAGAGACCCAGTACTTC

d_call: -
j_call: TRBJ2-1
clone_size: -
v_call: TRBV9
cdr3_aa: CASSVSRLASYNEQFF
cdr3_nt: TGTGCCAGCAGCGTATCCAGGCTAGCGTCCTACAATGAGCAGTTCTTC

d_call: TRBD1
j_call: TRBJ1-1
clone_size: few
v_call: TRBV5-6
cdr3_aa: CASSLWETGWNTEAFF
cdr3_nt: TGTGCCAGCAGCTTGTGGGAGACAGGGTGGAACACTGAAGCTTTCTTT

d_call: -
j_call: TRBJ1-4
clone_size: -
v_call: TRBV7-6
cdr3_aa: CASSLEGLDEKLFF
cdr3_nt: TGTGCCAGCAGCTTAGAGGGACTTGATGAGAAACTGTTTTTT

d_call: -
j_call: TRBJ2-1
clone_size: -
v_call: TRBV9
cdr3_aa: CASSGPTGSEQFF
cdr3_nt: TGTGCCAGCAGCGGCCCGACTGGAAGTGAGCAGTTCTTC

d_call: -
j_call: TRBJ2-5
clone_size: few
v_call: TRBV7-9
cdr3_aa: CASSPREQGKETQYF
cdr3_nt: TGTGCCAGCAGCCCCCGGGAGCAGGGAAAAGAGACCCAGTACTTC

d_call: -
j_call: TRBJ2-1
clone_size: -
v_call: TRBV2
cdr3_aa: CASSEVEGAFPSNEQFF
cdr3_nt: TGTGCCAGCAGTGAGGTGGAGGGGGCTTTCCCCAGCAATGAGCAGTTCTTC

d_call: TRBD1
j_call: TRBJ2-7
clone_size: few
v_call: TRBV27
cdr3_aa: CASSPRGTASYEQYF
cdr3_nt: TGTGCCAGCAGTCCTAGGGGGACAGCCTCCTACGAGCAGTACTTC

d_call: TRBD1
j_call: TRBJ2-5
clone_size: -
v_call: TRBV7-6
cdr3_aa: CASSLGTGSGTQYF
cdr3_nt: TGTGCCAGCAGCTTAGGGACAGGGAGTGGGACCCAGTACTTC

d_call: -
j_call: TRBJ2-1
clone_size: -
v_call: TRBV27
cdr3_aa: CASSSPPLLASSYNEQFF
cdr3_nt: TGTGCCAGCAGTTCACCTCCACTACTAGCCAGCTCCTACAATGAGCAGTTCTTC

d_call: TRBD2
j_call: TRBJ2-3
clone_size: many
v_call: TRBV7-6
cdr3_aa: CASSFLADTDTQYF
cdr3_nt: TGTGCCAGCAGCTTCCTAGCGGATACAGATACGCAGTATTTT

d_call: TRBD2
j_call: TRBJ2-1
clone_size: few
v_call: TRBV7-9
cdr3_aa: CASFGTSGISYNEQFF
cdr3_nt: TGTGCCAGCTTTGGGACTAGCGGGATATCCTACAATGAGCAGTTCTTC

d_call: -
j_call: TRBJ1-6
clone_size: few
v_call: TRBV4-3
cdr3_aa: CASSQEYNGRSPLHF
cdr3_nt: TGCGCCAGCAGCCAAGAGTACAACGGCCGTTCACCCCTCCACTTT

d_call: -
j_call: TRBJ2-2
clone_size: many
v_call: TRBV6-4
cdr3_aa: CASSDSDTGELFF
cdr3_nt: TGTGCCAGCAGTGACTCGGACACCGGGGAGCTGTTTTTT

d_call: -
j_call: TRBJ1-1
clone_size: -
v_call: TRBV12-3/TRBV12-4
cdr3_aa: CASSRVQREAFF
cdr3_nt: TGTGCCAGCAGTCGGGTCCAAAGGGAAGCTTTCTTT

d_call: -
j_call: TRBJ2-7
clone_size: few
v_call: TRBV12-3/TRBV12-4
cdr3_aa: CASSPDRFPYEQYF
cdr3_nt: TGTGCCAGCAGTCCCGACAGGTTCCCCTACGAGCAGTACTTC

d_call: TRBD2
j_call: TRBJ2-1
clone_size: few
v_call: TRBV25-1
cdr3_aa: CASSGARTSGFYNEQFF
cdr3_nt: TGTGCCAGCAGTGGCGCTAGGACTAGCGGATTCTACAATGAGCAGTTCTTC

d_call: -
j_call: TRBJ1-4
clone_size: -
v_call: TRBV3-1
cdr3_aa: CASSPFRAYEKLFF
cdr3_nt: TGTGCCAGCAGCCCTTTCAGGGCTTATGAAAAACTGTTTTTT

d_call: -
j_call: TRBJ1-1
clone_size: -
v_call: TRBV3-1
cdr3_aa: CASSPRGAEAFF
cdr3_nt: TGTGCCAGCAGCCCCAGGGGTGCTGAAGCTTTCTTT

d_call: -
j_call: TRBJ1-5
clone_size: few
v_call: TRBV4-1
cdr3_aa: CASSQDAAGPGSNQPQHF
cdr3_nt: TGCGCCAGCAGCCAAGATGCGGCGGGGCCAGGGAGCAATCAGCCCCAGCATTTT

d_call: -
j_call: TRBJ2-7
clone_size: few
v_call: TRBV5-6
cdr3_aa: CASSGTGTRYEQYF
cdr3_nt: TGTGCCAGCAGCGGAACAGGGACCCGCTACGAGCAGTACTTC

d_call: TRBD2
j_call: TRBJ2-1
clone_size: few
v_call: TRBV7-9
cdr3_aa: CASSLGPLAGGWNEQFF
cdr3_nt: TGTGCCAGCAGCTTAGGCCCACTAGCGGGAGGCTGGAATGAGCAGTTCTTC

d_call: TRBD2
j_call: TRBJ2-7
clone_size: few
v_call: TRBV4-1
cdr3_aa: CASSQGDGGDYEQYF
cdr3_nt: TGCGCCAGCAGCCAAGGGGACGGGGGGGACTACGAGCAGTACTTC

d_call: TRBD1
j_call: TRBJ2-1
clone_size: -
v_call: TRBV12-3/TRBV12-4
cdr3_aa: CASSTDRGDNEQFF
cdr3_nt: TGTGCCAGCAGTACGGACAGGGGAGACAATGAGCAGTTCTTC

d_call: TRBD1
j_call: TRBJ2-7
clone_size: -
v_call: TRBV10-3
cdr3_aa: CAVRQGYEQYF
cdr3_nt: TGTGCCGTCCGACAGGGCTACGAGCAGTACTTC

d_call: TRBD2
j_call: TRBJ2-3
clone_size: -
v_call: TRBV5-6
cdr3_aa: CASTSLAASTDTQYF
cdr3_nt: TGTGCCAGCACCAGTCTAGCGGCTAGCACAGATACGCAGTATTTT

d_call: TRBD1
j_call: TRBJ2-1
clone_size: few
v_call: TRBV4-2
cdr3_aa: CASSQGITGTAVLNEQFF
cdr3_nt: TGTGCCAGCAGCCAAGGAATAACCGGGACAGCCGTGTTGAATGAGCAGTTCTTC

d_call: -
j_call: TRBJ2-7
clone_size: few
v_call: TRBV4-2
cdr3_aa: CASSQDLPGLASTNSYEQYF
cdr3_nt: TGTGCCAGCAGCCAAGATCTGCCGGGACTCGCGTCAACCAACTCCTACGAGCAGTACTTC

d_call: -
j_call: TRBJ1-1
clone_size: -
v_call: TRBV4-1
cdr3_aa: CASSQPRGRLNTEAFF
cdr3_nt: TGCGCCAGCAGCCAACCGAGGGGACGGTTGAACACTGAAGCTTTCTTT

d_call: -
j_call: TRBJ2-2
clone_size: few
v_call: TRBV11-2
cdr3_aa: CASSLETGNTGELFF
cdr3_nt: TGTGCCAGCAGCTTAGAGACAGGGAACACCGGGGAGCTGTTTTTT

d_call: -
j_call: TRBJ2-3
clone_size: few
v_call: TRBV7-9
cdr3_aa: CASSPGVTSPDTQYF
cdr3_nt: TGTGCCAGCAGCCCAGGGGTGACTAGTCCAGATACGCAGTATTTT

d_call: -
j_call: TRBJ1-2
clone_size: many
v_call: TRBV12-3/TRBV12-4
cdr3_aa: CASSFEQGLNYGYTF
cdr3_nt: TGTGCCAGCAGTTTCGAACAGGGACTGAACTATGGCTACACCTTC

d_call: -
j_call: TRBJ1-1
clone_size: -
v_call: TRBV7-9
cdr3_aa: CASSSQTGSTEAFF
cdr3_nt: TGTGCCAGCAGCTCGCAAACAGGGAGCACTGAAGCTTTCTTT

d_call: TRBD1
j_call: TRBJ1-1
clone_size: -
v_call: TRBV20-1
cdr3_aa: CSAPRQGGTWNTEAFF
cdr3_nt: TGCAGTGCTCCCAGACAGGGAGGTACTTGGAACACTGAAGCTTTCTTT

d_call: -
j_call: TRBJ2-1
clone_size: many
v_call: TRBV7-9
cdr3_aa: CASSLIGPINEQFF
cdr3_nt: TGTGCCAGCAGCCTGATCGGACCGATCAATGAGCAGTTCTTC

d_call: TRBD2
j_call: TRBJ2-1
clone_size: few
v_call: TRBV25-1
cdr3_aa: CASSPVLLAGVPYNEQFF
cdr3_nt: TGTGCCAGCAGCCCCGTCCTACTAGCGGGAGTGCCGTACAATGAGCAGTTCTTC

d_call: TRBD2
j_call: TRBJ2-3
clone_size: -
v_call: TRBV4-3
cdr3_aa: CASSGSWTSGRTDTQYF
cdr3_nt: TGCGCCAGCAGCGGATCTTGGACTAGCGGGAGGACAGATACGCAGTATTTT